This TCR beta chain was recorded in a study of patients and donors after allogeneic stem cell transplantation. From germline, CDR1 is LNHNV and CDR2 YYDKDF (reference sequence). With 1 base removed from V and 0 bases from J, the gap between germline ends came to 16 bases. The length of the CDR3 is 18 residues. TCRdb reanalysed the RT-PCR reads using MiXCR and keeps one entry per CDR3 protein. This sample yields 90,000 to 120,000 distinct CDR3 sequences, of which around 35% are seen a single time; more than 25% belongs to the top ten. The clonotype comes from a human donor who was either an allogeneic HSCT recipient or a stem cell or donor lymphocyte infusion donor (not recorded which). It is not recorded whose cells these are; they may come from a transplant donor. The J gene is TRBJ2-4, the V gene TRBV15; D may correspond to TRBD1 or TRBD2 (5 bases each). Source material: blood, either unsorted or a sorted T cell fraction (not recorded which). The CDR3 DNA reads as TGTGCCACCAGCAGAGTAGCACAGGCAGGACTAGCCAAAAACATTCAGTACTTC. It is translated as CATSRVAQAGLAKNIQYF.